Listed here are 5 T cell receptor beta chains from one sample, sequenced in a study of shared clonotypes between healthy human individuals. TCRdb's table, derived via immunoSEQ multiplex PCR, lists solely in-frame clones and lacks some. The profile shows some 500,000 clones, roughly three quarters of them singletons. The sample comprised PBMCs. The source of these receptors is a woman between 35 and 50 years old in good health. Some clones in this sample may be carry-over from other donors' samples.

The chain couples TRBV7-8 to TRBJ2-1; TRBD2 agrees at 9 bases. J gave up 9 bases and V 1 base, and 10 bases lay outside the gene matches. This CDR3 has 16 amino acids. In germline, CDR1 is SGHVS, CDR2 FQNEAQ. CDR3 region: CASSLGVAGALGEQFF. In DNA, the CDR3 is TGTGCCAGCAGCTTAGGGGTAGCGGGGGCCCTCGGTGAGCAGTTCTTC.

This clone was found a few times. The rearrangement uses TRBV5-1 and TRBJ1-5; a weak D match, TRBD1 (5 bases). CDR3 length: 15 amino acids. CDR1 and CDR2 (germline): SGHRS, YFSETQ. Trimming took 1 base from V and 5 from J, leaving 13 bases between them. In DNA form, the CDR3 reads TGCGCCAGCAGCTTGTTCGGCAGGGATGATCAGCCCCAGCATTTT. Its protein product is CASSLFGRDDQPQHF.

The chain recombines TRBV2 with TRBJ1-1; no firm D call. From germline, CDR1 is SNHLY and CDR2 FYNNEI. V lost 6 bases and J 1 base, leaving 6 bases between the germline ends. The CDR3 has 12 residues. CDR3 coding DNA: TGTGCCAGCAGGTTGCAGAACACTGAAGCTTTCTTT. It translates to CASRLQNTEAFF.

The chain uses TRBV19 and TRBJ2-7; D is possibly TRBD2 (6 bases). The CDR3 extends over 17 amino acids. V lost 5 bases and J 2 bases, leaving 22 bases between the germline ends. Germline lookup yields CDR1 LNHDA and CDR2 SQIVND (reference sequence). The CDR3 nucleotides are TGTGCCAGTAGTCCCGCCGGGATAGCGGAACCAACCTACGAGCAGTACTTC. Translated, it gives CASSPAGIAEPTYEQYF.

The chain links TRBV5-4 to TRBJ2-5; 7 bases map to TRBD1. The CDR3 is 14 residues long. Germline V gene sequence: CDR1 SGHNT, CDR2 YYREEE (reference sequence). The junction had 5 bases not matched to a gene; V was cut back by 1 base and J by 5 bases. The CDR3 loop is CASSLSRGGETQYF. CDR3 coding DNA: TGTGCCAGCAGCTTGTCGAGAGGGGGCGAGACCCAGTACTTC.